This is a list of T cell receptor beta chains from one sample in a study of blood T cell repertoires in COVID-19. Using immunoSEQ multiplex PCR, the repertoire was profiled, and TCRdb retains in-frame clones only, with some absent. The repertoire holds about 150,000 clones, with roughly four fifths as singletons. The sample consisted of peripheral blood. These receptors originate from an elderly woman with acute or convalescent COVID-19. CDR3s include the opening cysteine and the closing phenylalanine or tryptophan. The D gene is left open where the match is weak. Rows may omit the clone size; those that give it use once, few, many or a size class.

size	V	J	D	DNA	CDR3
NA	TRBV5-5	TRBJ1-1	NA	TGTGCCAGCAGCTTACAGGGGAACACTGAAGCTTTCTTT	CASSLQGNTEAFF
NA	TRBV6-2/TRBV6-3	TRBJ1-2	TRBD1	TGTGCCAGCAGTTCCGGGACAGGGGCTAACTATGGCTACACCTTC	CASSSGTGANYGYTF
NA	TRBV5-1	TRBJ2-1	NA	TGCGCCAGCAGCGGGCAGATTTTTGGGGCTGAGCAGTTCTTC	CASSGQIFGAEQFF
once	TRBV19	TRBJ2-6	NA	TGTGCCAGCGACCCAGGGGACTCTGGGGCCAACGTCCTGACTTTC	CASDPGDSGANVLTF
NA	TRBV6-6	TRBJ2-3	NA	TGTGCCAGCAGTTACGGGGGGGCCGAAGATACGCAGTATTTT	CASSYGGAEDTQYF
NA	TRBV4-3	TRBJ1-1	TRBD1	TGCGCCAGCAGCCATCGACAGGGAGGATCTGAAGCTTTCTTT	CASSHRQGGSEAFF
NA	TRBV3-1/TRBV3-2	TRBJ2-3	TRBD2	TGTGCCAGCAGCCAAGTTCCATTAGCGGGTCGCACAGATACGCAGTATTTT	CASSQVPLAGRTDTQYF
NA	TRBV6-5	TRBJ2-3	NA	TGTGCCAGCAGTCGCCAGGGAGATACGCAGTATTTT	CASSRQGDTQYF
NA	TRBV3-1/TRBV3-2	TRBJ2-5	TRBD2	TGTGCCAGCAGCCAGCGGGGGGCCGAGACCCAGTACTTC	CASSQRGAETQYF
NA	TRBV11-3	TRBJ2-1	TRBD2	TGTGCCAGCAGTACTAGCGGCCAAAGCTCCTACAATGAGCAGTTCTTC	CASSTSGQSSYNEQFF
NA	TRBV11-2	TRBJ1-6	NA	TGTGCCAGCAGCCGTTCGCGGGGTCGTAATTCACCCCTCCACTTT	CASSRSRGRNSPLHF
NA	TRBV4-1	TRBJ1-1	TRBD1	TGCGCCAGCAGCATGGGGACAGGGGGTCGTCGGAGGACTGAAGCTTTCTTT	CASSMGTGGRRRTEAFF
NA	TRBV7-9	TRBJ1-1	NA	TGTGCCAGCAGCCTAGGAGGCAGGGGTGTTTTGAACACTGAAGCTTTCTTT	CASSLGGRGVLNTEAFF
NA	TRBV14	TRBJ1-1	TRBD1	TGTGCCAGCAGCCAAGCCGGGACAGGGGGTACAGCTTTCTTT	CASSQAGTGGTAFF
NA	TRBV7-9	TRBJ2-2	NA	TGTGCCAGCAGCTTGCGAACAGGGTTATTATCCGGGGAGCTGTTTTTT	CASSLRTGLLSGELFF
NA	TRBV7-2	TRBJ1-3	NA	TGTGCCAGCAGCTTAGCCTACAGTATAGTTGGAAACACCATATATTTT	CASSLAYSIVGNTIYF
NA	TRBV19	TRBJ2-1	TRBD1	TGTGCCAGTATCAGCCCCAGGGGGCGAGGGAATGAGCAGTTCTTC	CASISPRGRGNEQFF
NA	TRBV19	TRBJ1-2	TRBD1	TGTGCCAGTAGTATCCGGGTTCAGGACAGGGGAAACTATGGCTACACCTTC	CASSIRVQDRGNYGYTF
NA	TRBV21-1	TRBJ1-6	NA	TGTGCCAGCAGCAAAGGGCAGGGAGGGTCCTATAATTCACCCCTCCACTTT	CASSKGQGGSYNSPLHF
NA	TRBV7-9	TRBJ1-1	NA	TGTGCCAGCAGCTTGAGGGATCTTGAAGCTTTCTTT	CASSLRDLEAFF
NA	TRBV5-1	TRBJ2-7	NA	TGCGCCAGCAGCTTGACAGGCGCCTTATCCGAGCAGTACTTC	CASSLTGALSEQYF
NA	TRBV5-1	TRBJ2-3	TRBD2	TGCGCCAGCAGCTCTAGCGGGCAAGCCACAGATACGCAGTATTTT	CASSSSGQATDTQYF
few	TRBV5-4	TRBJ1-3	TRBD1	TGTGCCAGCAGCTTGACAGGGGGGTTCTCTGGAAACACCATATATTTT	CASSLTGGFSGNTIYF
NA	TRBV4-2	TRBJ1-3	NA	TGTGCCAGCAGCCAAGTTCTATTCTCTGGAAACACCATATATTTT	CASSQVLFSGNTIYF
NA	TRBV2	TRBJ1-4	NA	TGTGCCAGCAGTGAATTCGGCATCCGAGGGGGTGAAAAACTGTTTTTT	CASSEFGIRGGEKLFF
NA	TRBV6-5	TRBJ1-1	NA	TGTGCCAGCCCGGACAGAGACACTGAAGCTTTCTTT	CASPDRDTEAFF
NA	TRBV30	TRBJ2-7	NA	TGTGCCAGAGAGGGCAGCTCCTACGAGCAGTACTTC	CAREGSSYEQYF
NA	TRBV12-3/TRBV12-4	TRBJ1-5	NA	TGTGCCAGCAACACTGGATGGGAGCAGCCCCAGCATTTT	CASNTGWEQPQHF
NA	TRBV7-3	TRBJ2-7	NA	TGTGCCAGCAGCCCCACCGGGACAAGAAACGAGCAGTACTTC	CASSPTGTRNEQYF
NA	TRBV6-4	TRBJ1-6	TRBD1	TGTGCCAGCAGTGACGACAGGGCTAGATATAATTCACCCCTCCACTTT	CASSDDRARYNSPLHF
once	TRBV5-1	TRBJ2-5	NA	TGCGCCAGCAGATCTACAGGGAGAGGGCAAGAGACCCAGTACTTC	CASRSTGRGQETQYF
NA	TRBV7-8	TRBJ1-3	NA	TGTGCCAGCAGCTTAGTATCACAGTCTGGAAACACCATATATTTT	CASSLVSQSGNTIYF
few	TRBV15	TRBJ1-5	TRBD1	TGTGCCACCAGCAGTTACAGGGGGCGGACGGCGCAGCCCCAGCATTTT	CATSSYRGRTAQPQHF
once	TRBV19	TRBJ1-2	NA	TGTGCCAGTACTCCTACAGGGCAGCATAACTATGGCTACACCTTC	CASTPTGQHNYGYTF
NA	TRBV7-2	TRBJ2-7	TRBD1	TGTGCCAGCAGCTCGGACAGGCGCACAGGCAGCAAGTACTTC	CASSSDRRTGSKYF
NA	TRBV7-2	TRBJ2-1	NA	TGTGCCAGCAGCTCCGGGGGTAGGGGCAATGAGCAGTTCTTC	CASSSGGRGNEQFF
NA	TRBV2	TRBJ2-2	TRBD2	TGTGCCAGCAGGGCTAGCGGGGGAGGAGGAGGGGAGCTGTTTTTT	CASRASGGGGGELFF
NA	TRBV6-5	TRBJ1-6	NA	TGTGCCAGCGAGCGGGGCACGAGGTCACCCCTCCACTTT	CASERGTRSPLHF
NA	TRBV11-2	TRBJ1-1	TRBD1	TGTGTCAGCAGCTTAGTGGACAGGGAAAAAGCTTTCTTT	CVSSLVDREKAFF
NA	TRBV7-3	TRBJ1-6	NA	TGTGCCAGCAGCTTAGGACAGCCAAATTCACCCCTCCACTTT	CASSLGQPNSPLHF
NA	TRBV6-5	TRBJ1-1	NA	TGTGCCAGCAGGACGGGTCGGACTGAAGCTTTCTTT	CASRTGRTEAFF
few	TRBV29-1	TRBJ2-5	TRBD2	TGCAGCGTTGTAGGACTAGGTTTAGAGACCCAGTACTTC	CSVVGLGLETQYF
NA	TRBV14	TRBJ1-2	NA	TGTGCCAGCAGCCAACTCGGGTCCTATGGCTACACCTTC	CASSQLGSYGYTF
few	TRBV5-4	TRBJ2-5	NA	TGTGCCAGCAGCTTATCAGACCAAGAGACCCAGTACTTC	CASSLSDQETQYF